This T cell receptor beta chain is drawn from a study of blood T cell repertoires in COVID-19. Study summary: Acute-phase and convalescent COVID-19 samples originated in the United States, Italy and Spain. Sources were T cells, B-cell-depleted T cells, or PBMCs; the material itself was cDNA or gDNA.

Trimming took 4 bases from V and 8 from J, leaving 18 bases between them. Per the germline V gene, CDR1 is SGHRS and CDR2 is YFSETQ. This CDR3 has 14 residues. Original methodology: Amplification of reference gene primers provided the estimated nucleated cell counts. The protocol was immunoSEQ multiplex PCR, while the TCRdb copy is restricted to in-frame clones and leaves out a portion. That table furnishes V, J and clone size, whereas the DNA furnished D and trimming. The table lists approximately 130,000 clones, 85% to 90% of them singletons. V gene TRBV5-1 combines with J gene TRBJ1-2, with a possible D match to TRBD1 (6 bases). This TCR was sampled from a man aged 50-60 years with active COVID-19. The source material was peripheral blood. CDR3 region: CASSEETGGGGYTF. The CDR3 nucleotides are TGCGCCAGCAGCGAAGAGACAGGCGGGGGAGGCTACACCTTC. Using reference TRBV5-1 and TRBJ1-2 for the parts outside the CDR3, the full variable domain is KAGVTQTPRYLIKTRGQQVTLSCSPISGHRSVSWYQQTPGQGLQFLFEYFSETQRNKGNFPGRFSGRQFSNSRSEMNVSTLELGDSALYLCASSEETGGGGYTFGSGTRLTVV.